The next 20 T cell receptor beta chains were all read from a single sample in a study of blood T cells in healthy people across ages. Using a J-beta primer mix together with a sample-barcoded 5' primer, a second PCR was run for roughly 7 to 11 cycles. TCRdb re-derived calls from the 5' RACE reads in MiXCR, one entry per CDR3 protein. Of about 720,000 distinct CDR3 sequences listed, about 20% are singletons. The sample was blood. The receptors here all came from a man aged 65 to 85 in good health.

This clonotype was seen a handful of times. The V and J genes are TRBV20-1 and TRBJ2-5; perhaps TRBD2 as D (6 bases). The J call may be in error: the DNA end matches TRBJ2-1 better. In germline, CDR1 is DFQATT, CDR2 SNEGSKA (reference sequence). This CDR3 comprises 14 residues. In DNA, the CDR3 is TGCAGTGCTCGGGACGCCCGCGGGGTCAATGAGCAGTTCTTC. Translated: CSARDARGVNEQFF.

J is TRBJ2-1 and V is TRBV5-6; 9 bases line up with TRBD2. The junction had 5 bases not matched to a gene; V was cut back by 0 bases and J by 4 bases. The germline CDR1 and CDR2 sequences are SGHDT and YYEEEE. CDR3 length equals 16 residues. CDR3 sequence reads: CASSLDGRGGYNEQFF. DNA of the CDR3: TGTGCCAGCAGCTTGGATGGGCGGGGGGGATACAATGAGCAGTTCTTC.

This clonotype was found a few times. The chain employs TRBV5-1 and TRBJ2-1; D is possibly TRBD1 (6 bases). The CDR3 loop spans 15 amino acids. V lost 4 bases and J 9 bases, leaving 20 bases between the germline ends. Germline values: CDR1 SGHRS, CDR2 YFSETQ. The CDR3: CASSAAVQGFGEQFF. In DNA form, the CDR3 reads TGCGCCAGCAGCGCCGCCGTCCAGGGGTTTGGTGAGCAGTTCTTC.

This clonotype was counted at least ten times. A junction boundary mismatches the germline segment, possibly from a read error. CDR3 DNA sequence: TGTGCCAGCAGCTTGGGCATCCCTAGCACAGATACGCAGTATTTT. Amino acids: CASSLGIPSTDTQYF. V gene TRBV5-1 combines with J gene TRBJ2-3; D remains ambiguous. The length of the CDR3 is 15 residues. CDR1 is SGHRS, CDR2 YFSETQ, per germline. The whole variable domain, filled in from reference TRBV5-1 and TRBJ2-3, reads KAGVTQTPRYLIKTRGQQVTLSCSPISGHRSVSWYQQTPGQGLQFLFEYFSETQRNKGNFPGRFSGRQFSNSRSEMNVSTLELGDSALYLCASSLGIPSTDTQYFGPGTRLTVL.

This clonotype has more than one count but fewer than ten. V and J are TRBV20-1 and TRBJ2-4; weak D call: TRBD2 (5 bases). Between the trimmed V and J ends, which lost 6 bases and 8 bases, there was a span of 26 bases. The germline V gene encodes CDR1 DFQATT and CDR2 SNEGSKA (reference sequence). The CDR3 extends over 16 amino acids. The CDR3 nucleotides are TGCAGTGCGGGGAGAAGGTTCTTAGCCGTTGAGGACATTCAGTACTTC. As protein: CSAGRRFLAVEDIQYF.

This chain joins TRBV11-2 and TRBJ2-1; 7 nucleotides align to TRBD2. Per the germline V gene, CDR1 is SGHAT and CDR2 is FQNNGV. The CDR3 sequence is 16 residues long. The V and J ends lost 1 base and 7 bases, in that order; junction bases with no gene match: 10. The CDR3 nucleotides are TGTGCCAGCAGCTTAGGGGGCGGGAGACGGAGAAATGAGCAGTTCTTC. Protein sequence: CASSLGGGRRRNEQFF.

The chain is built from TRBV7-3 and TRBJ2-1, with 12 nucleotides matching TRBD2. Looked up from germline, CDR1 is SGHTA and CDR2 is FQGTGA. Unmatched junction bases numbered 6, after V lost 3 bases and J lost 9 bases. The CDR3 spans 15 residues. CDR3 DNA sequence: TGTGCCAGCAGCTTTTCGCCTAGCGGGAGGGCTGAGCAGTTCTTC. Its translation: CASSFSPSGRAEQFF.

This clonotype was counted between two and nine times. A junction boundary mismatches the germline segment, possibly from a read error. This chain uses TRBV28 with TRBJ1-5; D is uncertain. The CDR3 sequence is 15 residues long. CDR1 is MDHEN, CDR2 SYDVKM, per germline. The CDR3 region is CASSPPDGRNQLQHF. Here the CDR3 DNA reads TGTGCCAGCAGTCCCCCGGACGGCCGCAATCAGCTCCAGCATTTT.

In its sample, this clonotype was seen a few times. This chain links TRBV5-5 with TRBJ1-1; 9 nucleotides agree with TRBD1. V trimming: 5 bases; J trimming: 5 bases; junction bases outside the gene matches: 10. Germline V lookup: CDR1 SGHKS, CDR2 YYEKEE (reference sequence). This CDR3 comprises 15 residues. The CDR3 is CASRAGTGRSTEAFF. The CDR3 DNA is TGTGCCAGCAGAGCCGGGACAGGGAGGTCGACTGAAGCTTTCTTT. Combining the CDR3 with reference TRBV5-5 and TRBJ1-1 gives the whole variable domain DAGVTQSPTHLIKTRGQQVTLRCSPISGHKSVSWYQQVLGQGPQFIFQYYEKEERGRGNFPDRFSARQFPNYSSELNVNALLLGDSALYLCASRAGTGRSTEAFFGQGTRLTVV.

The chain links TRBV9 to TRBJ1-1; D call uncertain. Deletions cut 0 bases from V and 1 base from J, with 10 bases between. The germline V gene has CDR1 SGDLS and CDR2 YYNGEE. The CDR3 has 15 residues. This chain's CDR3 is CASSVAKVRNTEAFF. DNA for the CDR3: TGTGCCAGCAGCGTAGCTAAGGTTCGGAACACTGAAGCTTTCTTT. Supplemented by reference TRBV9 and TRBJ1-1, the full variable domain reads DSGVTQTPKHLITATGQRVTLRCSPRSGDLSVYWYQQSLDQGLQFLIQYYNGEERAKGNILERFSAQQFPDLHSELNLSSLELGDSALYFCASSVAKVRNTEAFFGQGTRLTVV.

The chain employs TRBV12-3 or TRBV12-4 and TRBJ2-3, with no clear D. The CDR3 contains 16 residues. V was shortened by 7 bases and J by 0 bases, with 17 bases between the two germline ends. As DNA, the CDR3 is TGTGCCAGCACCCTGACGACTCCGTCCAGCACAGATACGCAGTATTTT. This encodes CASTLTTPSSTDTQYF.

The CDR3 nucleotides are TGTGCCAGCAGCGGCGACAGGTCCTTCGAAAAACTGTTTTTT. It encodes CASSGDRSFEKLFF. This sequence joins TRBV9 and TRBJ1-4; tentatively, D is TRBD1 (6 bases). V gave up 3 bases and J gave up 8 bases, with 14 bases separating them. There are 14 residues in the CDR3. Germline CDR1 is SGDLS and CDR2 is YYNGEE.

The V gene is TRBV20-1, the J gene TRBJ1-2; D is possibly TRBD1 (5 bases). Germline CDR1 reads DFQATT; CDR2 reads SNEGSKA (reference sequence). The CDR3 covers 13 residues. V lost 1 base to trimming and J lost 2 bases, with 8 bases between them. CDR3 coding DNA: TGCAGTGCTAGAGTGGGGGTCAACTATGGCTACACCTTC. Translated, it gives CSARVGVNYGYTF.

V gene TRBV10-3 combines with J gene TRBJ2-1; 7 positions agree with TRBD2. CDR1 is ENHRY, CDR2 SYGVKD, per germline. The CDR3 covers 16 residues. The ends lost 8 bases at V and 1 base at J; junction bases unmatched: 11. The CDR3 coding sequence is TGTGCCATCCAGAACCCGGGGGGTCCTTCCTACAATGAGCAGTTCTTC. Protein product: CAIQNPGGPSYNEQFF.

A few counts support this clonotype. One end of the junction fails to match germline, which may point to a read error. This CDR3 reads CASREGTSLETQYF. CDR3 sequence (DNA): TGTGCCAGCAGAGAAGGCACTAGCCTAGAGACCCAGTACTTC. V is TRBV2 and J is TRBJ2-5, with D possibly being TRBD2 (6 bases). Germline CDR1 SNHLY, CDR2 FYNNEI. The CDR3 loop spans 14 amino acids.

The sample holds one count of this clonotype. The chain links TRBV28 to TRBJ1-1, with D possibly being TRBD1 (6 bases). CDR1 is MDHEN and CDR2 is SYDVKM in the germline V gene. This CDR3 is built from 13 residues. Trimming pared 6 bases from V and 4 bases from J, leaving 12 bases between. Written as DNA, the CDR3 is TGTGCCAGCAGGCAGGGGACGCGCACTGAAGCTTTCTTT. Translation: CASRQGTRTEAFF.

The sample holds a few counts of this clonotype. The chain combines TRBV29-1 with TRBJ2-1; perhaps TRBD2 as D (6 bases). Trimming cost V 3 bases and J 7 bases, with 13 bases left between them. This CDR3 is built from 13 residues. Germline CDR1 and CDR2: SQVTM and ANQGSEA. CDR3 loop: CSVDELGRNEQFF. The DNA of the CDR3 is TGCAGCGTTGATGAGCTAGGGAGGAATGAGCAGTTCTTC.

The chain has TRBV7-9 and TRBJ2-5; D may be TRBD2 (5 bases). The J call is doubtful: the DNA matches TRBJ2-7 better. From germline, CDR1 is SEHNR and CDR2 FQNEAQ (reference sequence). The CDR3 length is 13 residues. The CDR3 loop is CASSFSGTYEQYF. The DNA for the CDR3 is TGTGCCAGCAGCTTCTCGGGGACCTACGAGCAGTACTTC.

This clonotype appeared a few times. The chain recombines TRBV20-1 with TRBJ2-5; 10 bases fit TRBD2. The tail of the sequence fits TRBJ2-1 better, so the J call may be wrong. Germline V CDR1 and CDR2: DFQATT, SNEGSKA (reference sequence). The CDR3 runs to 15 residues. The CDR3 loop reads CSARDQSGGGPEQFF. The CDR3 DNA follows: TGCAGTGCTAGAGATCAGAGCGGGGGGGGCCCCGAGCAGTTCTTC.

There are a few counts of this clonotype. V gene TRBV20-1 combines with J gene TRBJ1-4, with 7 bases lining up with TRBD1. This CDR3 has 14 amino acids. Trimming took 2 bases from V and 4 from J; bases not matched to a gene: 4. Germline V CDR1 and CDR2: DFQATT, SNEGSKA (reference sequence). In DNA form, the CDR3 reads TGCAGTGCTAGAAGGACAGGCATTAATGAAAAACTGTTTTTT. It codes for CSARRTGINEKLFF.